This TCR beta chain was retrieved from a study of vaccination effects on CD4 cells after COVID-19. On this clone: Its antigen is unidentified.

The V gene's germline CDR1 is SGHNT and CDR2 YYREEE (reference sequence). Trimming pared 6 bases from V and 3 bases from J, leaving 22 bases between. This CDR3 spans 17 amino acids. Clones were sequenced by immunoSEQ multiplex PCR, and TCRdb holds only the in-frame ones, with some missing. The sample consists of 50,000 to 65,000 clones, 60% to 80% of them appearing once. ViraFEST expansion of antigen-specific CD4+ T cells with viral peptide pools preceded sequencing. Investigators separated out CD4+ T cells once more than nine days of culture had passed. The study found no prior SARS-CoV-2 infection in the vaccine recipients, who tested negative for nucleocapsid antibodies.

This sequence was found in a human donor who received a COVID-19 vaccine. The sample was CD4+ T cells from PBMCs cultured with HCoV-OC43 spike peptides, taken before COVID-19 vaccination. Indicated subset: HCoV-OC43 spike overlapping peptide pool stimulation. The V call is TRBV5-4, the J call TRBJ1-5; maybe TRBD1 (5 bases). CDR3 DNA sequence: TGTGCCAGCATCCAGTCCCAACGGGACGGTGTCAATCAGCCCCAGCATTTT. Translating gives CASIQSQRDGVNQPQHF.